The present entry profiles one T cell receptor (beta chain) with its context. It has no known antigen specificity. Within one base of it there is no much larger clone, and no base qualities were kept. The germline V gene encodes CDR1 MDHEN and CDR2 SYDVKM. From its cysteine to its phenylalanine, the CDR3 spans 14 amino acids. The DNA shown is the 42-base CDR3, in frame from base 1. Trimming accounts for 8 bases at V and 7 bases at J, while the number of junction bases matched to no gene is 10. Using the deep immunoSEQ assay, multiplex PCR amplified TCR CDR3 regions from genomic DNA. Extracted genomic DNA from each cell subset was distributed evenly across all wells of several immunoSEQ 96-well plates, and each plate was treated as a replicate. For unsorted PBMC, about 0.3 ug genomic DNA, equal to 30,000 or so T cell genomes, was loaded into each replicate PCR. Ten immunoSEQ deep assay plates were used to sequence unsorted PBMC genomic DNA. Purified libraries were quantified with a Qubit 3.0 fluorometer, sized on a Bioanalyzer 2100, and re-quantified with the KAPA Library Quantification kit. Each immunoSEQ 96-well plate was sequenced on its own single-read 150-cycle Illumina NextSeq 550 flow cell. The authors' pipeline ran thus. Because the immunoSEQ output included only junctional sequences and no quality scores, the filtering could not be the same as the filtering used for full-length reads. Sequences were annotated with PyIR, a Python wrapper for IgBLAST v1.9, and V/J genes and CDR3 were assigned using IMGT germline references. Reads with weak V/J assignments (E-value above 1e-6), missing CDR3, stop codons, out-of-frame junctions, or ambiguous translated residues were removed. V3J clonotypes were defined by identical inferred V gene, J gene, and CDR3 amino acid sequence. The percentage overlap between two repertoires was calculated by dividing the number of shared unique clonotypes by the size of the smaller repertoire. Repertoire richness was assessed with RTK rarefaction, the Chao1 estimator, and Recon v2.1 estimates of unobserved clonotypes. The clones in this table, taken by TCRdb from immuneACCESS, are in-frame only. Not every clone is retained; where verified, under half of the shortfall comes from an unresolved V gene, and the cause of the rest is unknown. D and trimming were read from the DNA, whereas the V and J calls and clone size are those reported in that table. Within this sample are some 530,000 clones, with approximately 80% of them counted one time only. Clones ranked in the top ten supply about 12% of the sample.

Donors were healthy HIV-negative adults with no recently reported acute infections or vaccinations. Every donor was a Caucasian adult residing in Nashville, Tennessee, USA. In the unsorted samples, around 81 million PBMCs were counted, and genomic DNA was extracted using the QIAamp DNA Blood Mini kit. Blood was obtained by leukapheresis, after which PBMCs were separated by Ficoll-Histopaque density gradient centrifugation and cryopreserved in liquid nitrogen vapor phase. This record belongs to a study of shared clonotypes between healthy human individuals (dated by TCRdb to 2020 to 2022). Context from the whole study: Three men and a couple of women, aged 18 to 49 years, made up the cohort. Blood TCR repertoires of five healthy adults were deeply sequenced to estimate repertoire size and the extent of clonotype sharing between individuals. To increase sequencing depth and limit assay-specific biases, TCR repertoire library preparation and sequencing were carried out by different laboratories using diverse techniques. Each donor's leukapheresis produced roughly between about 0.9 and 9.5 billion PBMCs.

Overall study results and their limits: Sampling was restricted to blood, and TCR repertoires in tissue are likely to differ from TCR repertoires in blood. Pairwise subsampling led to the expectation that sequencing depth would affect the degree of clonotype sharing among donors. Because the study included only a small number of donors, the genetic and exposure-history diversity represented was limited.

This receptor was identified in a woman aged 40 to 55 in good health. Some clones in this sample may be carry-over from other donors' samples. The sample comprised PBMCs. This sequence uses TRBV28 and TRBJ2-1; the junction holds 8 bases that match TRBD1. CDR3 reads: CASARQGMGNEQFF. At the DNA level, the sequence is TGTGCCAGCGCCCGACAGGGGATGGGGAATGAGCAGTTCTTC.